This T cell receptor (beta chain) was captured by sequencing in a study of human T cells and chemical hapten exposure. Time point specified: pre-sensitization, week 0. Treatment indicated: therapeutic diphenylcyclopropenone sensitization with weekly scalp DPC. The V and J ends lost 3 bases and 2 bases respectively, with 8 bases between them. Germline values: CDR1 LNHDA, CDR2 SQIVND (reference sequence). The CDR3 length is 13 residues. This clonotype was observed many times. TCRdb fed the RACE reads into MiXCR, producing one record per CDR3 protein. The data contain tens of thousands of distinct CDR3 sequences, roughly a tenth of them singletons.

The rearrangement uses TRBV19 and TRBJ2-7; D unresolved. The clonotype comes from a middle-aged woman with alopecia areata. Some clones in this sample may be carry-over from other donors' samples. This material consisted of whole blood, taken in connection with sensitization to the hapten diphenylcyclopropenone (DPC). The CDR3 nucleotides are TGTGCCAGTAGTATGGGCAGCACCTACGAGCAGTACTTC. Protein sequence: CASSMGSTYEQYF.